The next 25 T cell receptor beta chains were all read from a single sample in a study of T cell repertoires in cytomegalovirus infection (dated 2019 in TCRdb). Instrument used: Illumina HiSeq 1500. TCRdb passed the public sequencing reads through fastp at Q25 and MiXCR, retaining productive beta sequences. Under each unique CDR3 protein, matching rows form one entry showing the most common genes and DNA. A total of about 76,000 distinct CDR3 sequences appear in this sample, less than 4.5% of them only once. The ten largest clones take up approximately 4.3% of the sample. Specimen: PBMCs. These receptors all stem from a human donor in good health (CMV status not recorded). Some clones in this sample may be carry-over from other donors' samples.

This clonotype was observed many times. This chain joins TRBV12-3 or TRBV12-4 and TRBJ2-7; D is ambiguous. The CDR3 length is 15 residues. The V gene lost 5 bases and the J gene lost 5 bases, with 19 bases spanning the gap. The chain's CDR3 is CASSPSRPPTDEQYF. CDR3 nucleotides: TGTGCCAGCAGTCCCTCCCGGCCCCCGACGGACGAGCAGTACTTC.

This clonotype was counted many times. V usage is TRBV7-9 and J usage is TRBJ1-1; 10 bases line up with TRBD1. Trimming removed 5 bases from V and 5 bases from J; junction bases left unmatched: 8. The CDR3 has 15 residues. CDR1 and CDR2 from the germline V gene are SEHNR and FQNEAQ (reference sequence). The CDR3 bases are TGTGCCAGCAGCATACGACAGGGGGCGCGAACTGAAGCTTTCTTT. Its translation: CASSIRQGARTEAFF.

This clonotype was found many times. The chain recombines TRBV28 with TRBJ2-5; 9 bases line up with TRBD1. Per germline, CDR1 MDHEN and CDR2 SYDVKM. The CDR3 is made up of 16 amino acids. V dropped 3 bases and J dropped 3; count of bases not matched to a gene: 8. Here the CDR3 reads CASSLLPGTGKETQYF. In nucleotides, the CDR3 is TGTGCCAGCAGTTTGCTCCCCGGGACAGGGAAAGAGACCCAGTACTTC.

In its sample, this clonotype was seen many times. The chain links TRBV5-1 to TRBJ1-2; the D is unclear. The CDR3 covers 12 residues. Germline V CDR1 and CDR2: SGHRS, YFSETQ. Deletions cut 2 bases from V and 8 bases from J, with 10 bases between. The CDR3 region has the DNA TGCGCCAGCAGCTTTCTTTCGGACGGCTACACCTTC. It specifies CASSFLSDGYTF.

As regards this clonotype: It may be a read error: a sequence one base away is much more abundant. The chain uses TRBV2 and TRBJ1-4; D ambiguous. Trimming cost V 6 bases and J 8 bases, with 16 bases left between them. Germline CDR1 SNHLY, CDR2 FYNNEI. The CDR3 runs 14 residues. CDR3 sequence (DNA): TGTGCCAGCAGCAGACGAGGGAGAGGGGAAAAACTGTTTTTT. This sequence encodes CASSRRGRGEKLFF.

In this sample, this clonotype turned up many times. This chain links TRBV7-9 with TRBJ2-1; a possible D gene is TRBD2 (6 bases). CDR1 and CDR2 (germline): SEHNR, FQNEAQ (reference sequence). CDR3 length: 15 residues. V was cut by 1 base and J by 5 bases, with 12 bases left in between. DNA of the CDR3: TGTGCCAGCAGCTTAGGAGCTAGCGACCACAATGAGCAGTTCTTC. Translation: CASSLGASDHNEQFF.

This clonotype has at least ten counts. This rearrangement joins TRBV19 to TRBJ2-7; TRBD1 matches at 7 bases. J was trimmed by 0 bases and V by 6 bases; bases with no gene match: 2. CDR1 is LNHDA, CDR2 SQIVND, per germline (reference sequence). The CDR3 has 13 amino acids. CDR3 nucleotide sequence: TGTGCCAGTAGCCGGGACAGCTCCTACGAGCAGTACTTC. Translated, it gives CASSRDSSYEQYF.

This clonotype occurred many times. This chain joins TRBV7-6 and TRBJ2-3, with a possible D match to TRBD2 (5 bases). This CDR3 comprises 13 residues. V gave up 7 bases and J gave up 9 bases, with 17 bases separating them. CDR1 and CDR2 from the germline V gene are SGHVS and FNYEAQ. The CDR3 DNA is TGTGCCAGCACCCCAACTTTGACGGGGACGCAGTATTTT. It translates to CASTPTLTGTQYF.

This clonotype was seen many times. This rearrangement joins TRBV7-3 to TRBJ1-6; no clear D gene. The CDR3 has 13 residues. Germline CDR1 SGHTA, CDR2 FQGTGA. Trimming cost V 8 bases and J 8 bases, with 13 bases left between them. The CDR3 DNA reads as TGTGCCAGCCGCCTTCGGGCGGATTCACCCCTCCACTTT. Translation gives CASRLRADSPLHF.

This clonotype has at least ten counts. The rearrangement uses TRBV7-9 and TRBJ1-1; D unresolved. V was cut by 3 bases and J by 3 bases, with 14 bases left in between. In germline, CDR1 is SEHNR, CDR2 FQNEAQ (reference sequence). CDR3 length equals 15 residues. CDR3 region: CASSLKGSPHTEAFF. In nucleotides, the CDR3 is TGTGCCAGCAGCTTGAAGGGCTCCCCCCACACTGAAGCTTTCTTT.

The genes are TRBV7-2 and TRBJ2-5; the D gene is possibly TRBD2 (7 bases). Trimming shortened V by 7 bases and J by 5 bases, and 17 bases separated the two germline ends. The CDR3 is made up of 14 amino acids. Germline assignment: CDR1 SGHTA and CDR2 FQGNSA. The CDR3 reads CASTSGAGAETQYF. In nucleotides, the CDR3 is TGTGCCAGCACTTCGGGGGCGGGGGCGGAGACCCAGTACTTC.

The sample holds many counts of this clonotype. The chain employs TRBV6-6 and TRBJ1-1; 11 nucleotides agree with TRBD1. The V gene's germline CDR1 is MNHNY and CDR2 SVGAGI (reference sequence). This CDR3 comprises 14 residues. The V and J ends lost 3 bases and 5 bases, in that order; junction bases with no gene match: 2. The CDR3 reads CASSYGTGGTEAFF. CDR3 DNA sequence: TGTGCCAGCAGTTATGGGACAGGGGGGACTGAAGCTTTCTTT.

This clonotype was recorded many times. The chain recombines TRBV12-3 or TRBV12-4 with TRBJ1-6; D remains ambiguous. The CDR3 spans 14 residues. The V end was cut by 4 bases, the J end by 3 bases, with 7 bases between. CDR3 residues: CASSSPVYNSPLHF. The CDR3 coding sequence is TGTGCCAGCAGTTCTCCAGTCTATAATTCACCCCTCCACTTT.

This clonotype was observed many times. The rearrangement joins TRBV7-9 to TRBJ2-7, with 9 bases aligning to TRBD2. The V gene end was trimmed by 2 bases and the J gene end by 3 bases; junction bases not matched to a gene: 5. CDR1 is SEHNR and CDR2 is FQNEAQ in the germline V gene (reference sequence). The CDR3 spans 15 residues. CDR3 DNA sequence: TGTGCCAGCAGCTTAAGAGCGGGGGGAAGCTACGAGCAGTACTTC. Translation gives CASSLRAGGSYEQYF.

The sample holds many counts of this clonotype. V is TRBV27 and J is TRBJ1-5; D is undetermined. Per germline, CDR1 MNHEY and CDR2 SMNVEV (reference sequence). Trimming took 5 bases from V and 0 from J, leaving 11 bases between them. CDR3 length equals 15 residues. The CDR3 coding sequence is TGTGCCAGCAGTCCCGGGCCAGCTAGCAATCAGCCCCAGCATTTT. It encodes CASSPGPASNQPQHF.

This clonotype was found many times. V is TRBV28 and J is TRBJ1-6, with no clear D. The CDR3 is made up of 16 amino acids. The germline V gene encodes CDR1 MDHEN and CDR2 SYDVKM. Trimming left V 3 bases short and J 2 bases short, with 11 bases between. The CDR3 DNA reads TGTGCCAGCAGTTTGGGCAGAGTACCCTATAATTCACCCCTCCACTTT. This sequence encodes CASSLGRVPYNSPLHF.

This clonotype occurred many times. The rearrangement uses TRBV7-2 and TRBJ1-6; D not certain. The germline V and J ends were trimmed by 5 bases and 10 bases, with 15 bases remaining between them. Germline CDR1 SGHTA, CDR2 FQGNSA. The CDR3 has 14 residues. The CDR3 reads CASSPLTASSPLHF. CDR3 DNA: TGTGCCAGCAGCCCCCTGACCGCTTCGTCACCCCTCCACTTT.

This clonotype was counted ten times or more. The chain couples TRBV12-3 or TRBV12-4 to TRBJ1-2; D is ambiguous. The CDR3 length is 12 residues. V was clipped by 3 bases and J by 3 bases, with 5 bases between them. Written as DNA, the CDR3 is TGTGCCAGCAGTTTTTCAGACTATGGCTACACCTTC. Translating gives CASSFSDYGYTF.

Turning to this clonotype: A much larger clone lies one base from this, so it may be a read error. The chain links TRBV11-2 to TRBJ1-1, with a possible D match to TRBD1 (5 bases). Germline V CDR1 and CDR2: SGHAT, FQNNGV. This CDR3 has 15 amino acids. This CDR3 reads CVSSSIGRGYTEAFF. CDR3 DNA: TGTGTCAGCAGTTCCATCGGACGGGGCTACACTGAAGCTTTCTTT.

This clonotype came up many times. The CDR3 sequence: CASSLDDRVTYEQYF. The DNA of the CDR3 is TGTGCCAGCAGCCTCGATGACAGGGTAACCTACGAGCAGTACTTC. The V call is TRBV5-6, the J call TRBJ2-7, with 7 bases matching TRBD1. V shed 4 bases and J 2 bases; nucleotides not matched to a gene: 9. The CDR3 is 15 residues long. CDR1 and CDR2 (germline): SGHDT, YYEEEE.

This clonotype was seen ten or more times. The J gene is TRBJ2-1, the V gene TRBV6-2 or TRBV6-3; a weak D match, TRBD2 (6 bases). Per the germline V gene, CDR1 is MNHEY and CDR2 is SVGEGT. V was pared by 6 bases and J by 5 bases, with 17 bases between. The CDR3 has 15 residues. In nucleotides, the CDR3 is TGTGCCAGCAGCCGACTAGTTAGTGGGGACAATGAGCAGTTCTTC. Translation gives CASSRLVSGDNEQFF.

There are many counts of this clonotype. CDR3 sequence reads: CSARGDETQYF. The CDR3 region has the DNA TGCAGTGCTAGGGGGGATGAGACCCAGTACTTC. V and J are TRBV20-1 and TRBJ2-5; D is possibly TRBD1 or TRBD2 (5 bases each). This CDR3 spans 11 amino acids. Trimming took off 3 bases at V and 5 bases at J, with 7 bases between the two ends. The germline gives CDR1 DFQATT, CDR2 SNEGSKA (reference sequence).

This clonotype has at least ten counts. The chain employs TRBV3-1 and TRBJ1-1; no clear D. V gave up 7 bases and J gave up 1 base, with 4 bases separating them. This CDR3 region has 11 residues. CDR1 is LGHDT and CDR2 is YNNKEL in the germline V gene (reference sequence). CDR3 sequence reads: CASKGNTEAFF. As DNA, the CDR3 is TGTGCCAGCAAGGGGAACACTGAAGCTTTCTTT.

Ten or more counts support this clonotype. The chain couples TRBV7-6 to TRBJ2-3; TRBD1 matches 10 bases. Germline V gene lookup returns CDR1 SGHVS and CDR2 FNYEAQ. Trimming cost V 1 base and J 5 bases; bases outside gene matches: 3. CDR3 size: 15 residues. CDR3 amino acids: CASSLVDRGQDTQYF. The CDR3 DNA reads as TGTGCCAGCAGCTTAGTTGACAGGGGGCAAGATACGCAGTATTTT.

This clonotype was seen at least ten times. Here the CDR3 DNA reads TGTGCCAGCAGCTTAATTCCCTCTAGCGGGGGGGGCGATACGCAGTATTTT. This codes for CASSLIPSSGGGDTQYF. V gene TRBV7-3 combines with J gene TRBJ2-3; TRBD2 matches 12 bases. This CDR3 comprises 17 residues. V dropped 1 base and J dropped 6; count of bases not matched to a gene: 8. CDR1 and CDR2 from the germline V gene are SGHTA and FQGTGA.